This TCR beta chain comes out of a study of cytomegalovirus exposure and HLA in healthy donors. Study context: A prior study identified some 100 million unique TCR beta sequences from 200 million or so T cells. Early released data comprised 80 million or so unique TCRs from HLA-typed donors. Findings and limits, study-wide: Approximately 160 TCR beta chains were listed as cytomegalovirus-associated.

Germline V lookup: CDR1 SNHLY, CDR2 FYNNEI. V dropped 6 bases and J dropped 14 bases, with 16 bases sitting between them. The CDR3 runs to 11 residues. Turning to this clone: Its target is unknown.

The PCR made use of 60 Vbeta and 13 Jbeta primers. This table comes from immunoSEQ multiplex PCR, and its TCRdb copy is limited to in-frame clones, with some not included. This table has about 110,000 clones, 55% to 65% appearing once. The rearrangement joins TRBV2 to TRBJ2-5; tentatively, D is TRBD2 (6 bases). The TCR sequence derives from a young man in good health and CMV-seropositive. Sequenced: PBMCs. The CDR3 here is CASSRTISLYF. CDR3 in DNA: TGTGCCAGCAGCCGGACTATATCCTTATACTTC.